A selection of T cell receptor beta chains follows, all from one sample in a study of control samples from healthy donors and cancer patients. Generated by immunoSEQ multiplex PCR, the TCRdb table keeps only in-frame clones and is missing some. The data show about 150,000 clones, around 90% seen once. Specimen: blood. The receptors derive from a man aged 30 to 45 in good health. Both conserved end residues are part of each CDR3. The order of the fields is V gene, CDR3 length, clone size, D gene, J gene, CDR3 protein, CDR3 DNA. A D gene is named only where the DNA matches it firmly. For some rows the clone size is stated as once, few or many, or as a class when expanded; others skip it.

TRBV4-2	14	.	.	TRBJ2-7	CASSQAGQNYEQYF	TGTGCCAGCAGCCAAGCCGGACAGAACTACGAGCAGTACTTC
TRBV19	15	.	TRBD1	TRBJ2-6	CASSPDRAGANVLTF	TGTGCCAGTAGTCCTGACAGGGCTGGGGCCAACGTCCTGACTTTC
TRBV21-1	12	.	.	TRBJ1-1	CASCYGVTEAFF	TGTGCCAGCTGCTATGGTGTCACTGAAGCTTTCTTT
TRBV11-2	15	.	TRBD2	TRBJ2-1	CASSLRTSGGNEQFF	TGTGCCAGCAGCTTACGGACTAGCGGGGGTAATGAGCAGTTCTTC
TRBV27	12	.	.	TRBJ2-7	CASSSSSYEQYF	TGTGCCAGCAGTTCGAGCTCCTACGAGCAGTACTTC
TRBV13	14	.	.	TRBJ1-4	CASSLEGSGEKLFF	TGTGCCAGCAGCTTAGAGGGGTCGGGTGAAAAACTGTTTTTT
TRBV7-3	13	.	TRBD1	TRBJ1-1	CASSSGQAGGAFF	TGTGCCAGCAGCAGTGGACAGGCGGGCGGAGCTTTCTTT
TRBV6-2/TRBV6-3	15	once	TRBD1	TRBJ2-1	CASSDGTATYNEQFF	TGTGCCAGCAGTGACGGGACAGCAACCTACAATGAGCAGTTCTTC
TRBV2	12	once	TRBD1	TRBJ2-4	CASRVDRDRQYF	TGTGCCAGCAGGGTGGACAGGGATCGTCAGTACTTC
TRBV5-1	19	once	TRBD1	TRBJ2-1	CASSFRARSHTGQGNEQFF	TGCGCCAGCAGCTTTCGAGCCAGGTCCCATACGGGACAGGGGAATGAGCAGTTCTTC
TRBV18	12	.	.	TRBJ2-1	CASSPTGTEQFF	TGTGCCAGCTCACCAACGGGGACAGAGCAGTTCTTC
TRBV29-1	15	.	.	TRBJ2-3	CSVGGGSGFTDTQYF	TGCAGCGTTGGTGGAGGGAGCGGGTTCACAGATACGCAGTATTTT
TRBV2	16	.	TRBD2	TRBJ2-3	CASSPTSGGARDTQYF	TGTGCCAGCAGCCCCACTAGCGGGGGGGCCCGAGATACGCAGTATTTT
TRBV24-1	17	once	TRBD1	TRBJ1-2	CATSDSGQGPMAYGYTF	TGTGCCACCAGTGATTCCGGACAGGGGCCCATGGCCTATGGCTACACCTTC
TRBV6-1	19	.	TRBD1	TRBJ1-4	CASSEARWGTGGVPEKLFF	TGTGCCAGCAGTGAAGCGCGGTGGGGAACAGGGGGAGTCCCTGAAAAACTGTTTTTT
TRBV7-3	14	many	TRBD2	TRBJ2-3	CASSSSGSHDTQYF	TGTGCCAGCAGCTCTAGCGGGAGCCACGATACGCAGTATTTT
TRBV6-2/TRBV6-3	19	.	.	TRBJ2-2	CASSYSNDPSKHNTGELFF	TGTGCCAGCAGTTACTCGAACGACCCCTCAAAGCACAACACCGGGGAGCTGTTTTTT
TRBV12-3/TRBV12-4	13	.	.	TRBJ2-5	CASSRAVQETQYF	TGTGCCAGCAGCCGTGCGGTTCAAGAGACCCAGTACTTC
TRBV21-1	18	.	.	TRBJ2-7	CASRPFHGVRDTSYEQYF	TGTGCCAGCCGCCCCTTCCACGGGGTCCGGGACACTTCCTACGAGCAGTACTTC
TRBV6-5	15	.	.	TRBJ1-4	CASSPDGATNEKLFF	TGTGCCAGCAGTCCTGACGGCGCAACTAATGAAAAACTGTTTTTT
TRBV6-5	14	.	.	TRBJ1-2	CASSKPSGNYGYTF	TGTGCCAGCAGTAAACCGTCGGGTAACTATGGCTACACCTTC
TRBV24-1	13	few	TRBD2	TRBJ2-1	CATRTSGEVEQFF	TGTGCCACCAGGACTAGCGGGGAGGTTGAGCAGTTCTTC
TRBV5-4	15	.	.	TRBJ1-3	CASSLGGFSGNTIYF	TGTGCCAGCAGCTTGGGCGGCTTCTCTGGAAACACCATATATTTT
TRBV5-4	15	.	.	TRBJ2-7	CASSSRGYSAYEQYF	TGTGCCAGCAGCTCTCGGGGCTACAGTGCCTACGAGCAGTACTTC
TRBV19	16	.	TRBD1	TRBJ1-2	CASSTAPGQGLDGYTF	TGTGCCAGTAGTACCGCCCCGGGACAGGGTCTGGATGGCTACACCTTC
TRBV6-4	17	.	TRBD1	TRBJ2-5	CASSERDRGRGVETQYF	TGTGCCAGCAGTGAACGGGACAGGGGTCGAGGGGTGGAGACCCAGTACTTC
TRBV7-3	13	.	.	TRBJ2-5	CASSPRYQETQYF	TGTGCCAGCAGCCCCCGGTACCAAGAGACCCAGTACTTC
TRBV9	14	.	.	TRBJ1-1	CASSVAGGNTEAFF	TGTGCCAGCAGCGTAGCTGGTGGGAACACTGAAGCTTTCTTT
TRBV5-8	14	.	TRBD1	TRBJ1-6	CASSTKDRVSPLHF	TGTGCCAGCAGCACAAAGGACAGGGTTTCACCCCTCCACTTT
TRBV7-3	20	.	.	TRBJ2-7	CASSLPGDLFPGATEYEQYF	TGTGCCAGCAGCCTCCCAGGGGACCTATTCCCGGGGGCGACAGAATACGAGCAGTACTTC
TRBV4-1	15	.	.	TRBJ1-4	CASSQTGAANEKLFF	TGCGCCAGCAGCCAAACTGGGGCGGCTAATGAAAAACTGTTTTTT
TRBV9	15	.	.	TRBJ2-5	CASSVEGTTEETQYF	TGTGCCAGCAGCGTTGAGGGTACGACGGAGGAGACCCAGTACTTC
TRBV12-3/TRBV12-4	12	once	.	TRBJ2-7	CASSLLTSEQYF	TGTGCCAGCAGTTTGCTGACGTCCGAGCAGTACTTC
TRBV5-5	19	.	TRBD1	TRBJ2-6	CASSLVMVTGSSGANVLTF	TGTGCCAGCAGCTTGGTGATGGTGACAGGGAGCTCTGGGGCCAACGTCCTGACTTTC
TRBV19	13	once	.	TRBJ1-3	CASSIGRRNTIYF	TGTGCCAGTAGTATCGGCAGGCGAAACACCATATATTTT
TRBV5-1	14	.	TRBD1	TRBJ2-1	CASSTGQGGNEQFF	TGCGCCAGCAGCACGGGACAGGGGGGTAATGAGCAGTTCTTC
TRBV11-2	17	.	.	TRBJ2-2	CASSLERGQSRAGELFF	TGTGCCAGCAGCTTAGAACGTGGGCAGTCCAGGGCCGGGGAGCTGTTTTTT
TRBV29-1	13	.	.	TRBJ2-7	CSVGPGGAYEQYF	TGCAGCGTGGGCCCCGGTGGGGCCTACGAGCAGTACTTC
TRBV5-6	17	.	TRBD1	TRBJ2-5	CASSSGQGRTSQETQYF	TGTGCCAGCAGTTCCGGACAGGGGCGAACATCCCAAGAGACCCAGTACTTC
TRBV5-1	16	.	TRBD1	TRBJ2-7	CASSLVSTGGTYEQYF	TGCGCCAGCAGCTTGGTTTCGACAGGGGGAACCTACGAGCAGTACTTC
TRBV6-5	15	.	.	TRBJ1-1	CASSESTALSTEAFF	TGTGCCAGCAGCGAGTCGACAGCCCTTTCTACTGAAGCTTTCTTT